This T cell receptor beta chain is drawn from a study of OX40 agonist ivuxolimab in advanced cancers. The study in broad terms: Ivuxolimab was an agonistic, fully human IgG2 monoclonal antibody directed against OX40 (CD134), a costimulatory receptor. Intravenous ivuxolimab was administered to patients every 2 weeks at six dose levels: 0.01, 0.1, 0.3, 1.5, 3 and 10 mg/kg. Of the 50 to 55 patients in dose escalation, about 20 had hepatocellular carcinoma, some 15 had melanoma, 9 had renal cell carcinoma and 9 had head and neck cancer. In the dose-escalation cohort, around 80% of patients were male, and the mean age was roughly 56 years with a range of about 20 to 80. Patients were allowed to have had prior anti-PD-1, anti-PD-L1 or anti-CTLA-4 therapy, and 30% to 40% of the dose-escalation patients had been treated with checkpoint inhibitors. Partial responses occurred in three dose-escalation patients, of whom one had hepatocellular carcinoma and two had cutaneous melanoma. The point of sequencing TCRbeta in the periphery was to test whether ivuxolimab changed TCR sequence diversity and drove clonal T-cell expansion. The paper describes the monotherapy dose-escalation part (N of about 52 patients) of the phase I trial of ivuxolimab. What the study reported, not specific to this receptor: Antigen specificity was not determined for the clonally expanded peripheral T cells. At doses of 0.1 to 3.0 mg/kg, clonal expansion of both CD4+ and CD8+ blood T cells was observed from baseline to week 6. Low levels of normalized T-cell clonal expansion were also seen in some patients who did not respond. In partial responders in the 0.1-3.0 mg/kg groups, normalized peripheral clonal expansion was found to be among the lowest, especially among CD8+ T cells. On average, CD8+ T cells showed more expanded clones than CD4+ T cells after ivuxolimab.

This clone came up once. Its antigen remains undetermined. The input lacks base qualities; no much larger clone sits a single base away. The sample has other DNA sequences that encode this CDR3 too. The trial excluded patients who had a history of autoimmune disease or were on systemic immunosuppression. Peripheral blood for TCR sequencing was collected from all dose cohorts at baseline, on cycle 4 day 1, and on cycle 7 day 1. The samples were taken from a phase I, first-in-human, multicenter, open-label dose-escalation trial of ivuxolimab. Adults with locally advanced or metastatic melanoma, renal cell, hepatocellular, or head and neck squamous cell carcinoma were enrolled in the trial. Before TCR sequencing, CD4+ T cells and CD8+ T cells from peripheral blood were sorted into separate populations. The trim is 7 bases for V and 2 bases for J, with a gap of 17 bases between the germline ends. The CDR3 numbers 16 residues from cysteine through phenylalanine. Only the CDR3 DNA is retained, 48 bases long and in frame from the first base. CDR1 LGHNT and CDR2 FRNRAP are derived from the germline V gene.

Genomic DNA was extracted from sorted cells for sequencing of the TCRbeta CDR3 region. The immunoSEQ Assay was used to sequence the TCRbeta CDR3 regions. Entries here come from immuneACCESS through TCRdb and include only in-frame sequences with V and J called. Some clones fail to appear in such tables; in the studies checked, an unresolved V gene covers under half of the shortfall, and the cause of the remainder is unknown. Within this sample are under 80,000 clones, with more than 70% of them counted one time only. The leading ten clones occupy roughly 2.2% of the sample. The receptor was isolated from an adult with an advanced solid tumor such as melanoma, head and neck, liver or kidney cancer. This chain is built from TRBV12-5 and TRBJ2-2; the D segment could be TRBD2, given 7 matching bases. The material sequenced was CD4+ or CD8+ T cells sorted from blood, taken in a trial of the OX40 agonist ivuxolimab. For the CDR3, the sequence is CASAPPRGANTGELFF. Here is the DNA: TGTGCTAGTGCCCCACCCCGGGGGGCAAACACCGGGGAGCTGTTTTTT.